The clone carrying this TCR beta chain appeared once. Its specificity is not known. Distinct nucleotide sequences in the sample also encode this CDR3. The method was immunoSEQ multiplex PCR; TCRdb's version includes in-frame clones alone and lacks a portion of them. In the table there are over a million clones, approximately 80% of which are singletons. These data originate in a study of shared clonotypes between healthy human individuals. General observations from the study: The generation probabilities recorded for non-shared clonotypes fell below those of clonotypes shared by all four donors.

Germline V lookup: CDR1 SNHLY, CDR2 FYNNEI. The CDR3 sequence is 15 residues long. V trimming: 1 base; J trimming: 6 bases; junction bases outside the gene matches: 6. The chain employs TRBV2 and TRBJ2-3; 8 bases match TRBD1. The sequencing sample was made of memory CD4+ T cells from PBMCs. Subset in this sample: CD45RA-negative fraction. The receptor was derived from a man younger than 30 in good health. Some clones in this sample may be carry-over from other donors' samples. The CDR3 here is CASSEDRQGTDTQYF. CDR3 DNA sequence: TGTGCCAGCAGTGAAGATCGACAGGGGACCGATACGCAGTATTTT.